This TCR beta chain was recovered during a study of T cells in narcolepsy. Study information: Healthy controls were enrolled alongside patients with narcolepsy type 1 or type 2.

Points on this clone: Antigen: not known.

Study-level results: Healthy controls reportedly lacked the autoreactive clonotypes serially found in patients' blood. HCRT-specific and TRIB2-specific autoreactive clonotypes appeared among same-patient CSF and blood CD4+ clonotypes.

TCRdb's copy holds only in-frame clones and misses some; the assay was immunoSEQ multiplex PCR. The sample includes tens of thousands of clones, 70% to 90% of them seen just once. This CDR3 has 15 residues. CDR1 and CDR2 (germline): LNHDA, SQIVND (reference sequence). V lost 1 base and J lost 3, with 10 bases in between. The sample taken for sequencing was memory (CD45RA-) CD4+ T cells from blood. This chain joins TRBV19 and TRBJ1-5; no firm D call. This clonotype was sampled from a human donor in good health. The CDR3 coding sequence is TGTGCCAGTAGTATAGTTTATAGGACCAATCAGCCCCAGCATTTT. Amino acids: CASSIVYRTNQPQHF.